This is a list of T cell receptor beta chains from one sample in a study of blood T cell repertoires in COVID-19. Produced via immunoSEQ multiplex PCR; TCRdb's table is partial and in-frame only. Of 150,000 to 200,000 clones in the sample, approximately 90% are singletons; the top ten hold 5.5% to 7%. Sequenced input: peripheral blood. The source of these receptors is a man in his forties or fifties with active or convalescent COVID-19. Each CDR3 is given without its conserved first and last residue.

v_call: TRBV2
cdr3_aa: ASSDRGRVQPQH

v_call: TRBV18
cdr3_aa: ASSKTGDFGAPLH

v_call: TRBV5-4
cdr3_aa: ASSPRTEADTQY

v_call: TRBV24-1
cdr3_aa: ATSEGDQDTQY

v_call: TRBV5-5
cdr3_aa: ASSLSLGGRAEQY

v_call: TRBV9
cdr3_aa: ASSVRQGQETQY

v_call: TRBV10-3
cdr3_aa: AISDPGLAYEQY

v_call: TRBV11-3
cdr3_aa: ASSERGYNEQF

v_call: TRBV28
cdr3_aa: ASRIQGARSNQPQH

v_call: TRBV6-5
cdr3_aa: ASREGDRVNEQY

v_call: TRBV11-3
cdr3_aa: ASSSSGTPTDTQY

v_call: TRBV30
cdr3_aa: AWEFRGETQY

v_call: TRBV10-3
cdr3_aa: AISDDQGWPQH

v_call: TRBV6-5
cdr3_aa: ASKQGSSYEQY

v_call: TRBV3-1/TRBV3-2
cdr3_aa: ASSPKTGTSGRDYEQY

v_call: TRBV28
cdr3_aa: ASSLSWVVSGGRVNYGYT

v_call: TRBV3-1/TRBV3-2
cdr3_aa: ASSRALEAF

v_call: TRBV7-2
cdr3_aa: ASSLAYRGGHEQY

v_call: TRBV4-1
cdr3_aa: ASSQGSPRVSGSYFGELF

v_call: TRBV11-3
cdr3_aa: ASSHLAAVRNEQF

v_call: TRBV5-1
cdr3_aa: ASSADGQDQPQH

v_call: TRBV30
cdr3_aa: AWGGDSSNQPQH

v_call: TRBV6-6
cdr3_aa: ASSQQRLAGGYEQY

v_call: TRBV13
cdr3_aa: ASSLEVPRASYNEQF

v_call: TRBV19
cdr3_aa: ASSQTSGASTDTQY

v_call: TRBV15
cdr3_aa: ATSRTGARPNTEAF

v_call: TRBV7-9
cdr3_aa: ASSLAPGQGYAKNIQY

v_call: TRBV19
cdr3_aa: ASLVGHETQY

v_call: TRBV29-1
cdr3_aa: SVQSRPNTEAF

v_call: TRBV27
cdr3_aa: ASSTGTANEKLF

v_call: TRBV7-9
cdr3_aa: ASSLVLRGRSNQPQH

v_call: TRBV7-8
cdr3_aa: ASSQDGGFIQETQY

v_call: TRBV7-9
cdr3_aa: ASSLGQELYGYT

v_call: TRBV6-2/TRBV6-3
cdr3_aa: ASSRLAGGFTDTQY

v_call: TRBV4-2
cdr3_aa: ASSPTLTGGVYEQY

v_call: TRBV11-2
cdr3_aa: ASSLVQSPYEQY

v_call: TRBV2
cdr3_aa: ASLAGSYNSPLH

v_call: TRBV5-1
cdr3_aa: ASSFGLAGATDTQY

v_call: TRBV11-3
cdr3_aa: ASSLVTGEQY

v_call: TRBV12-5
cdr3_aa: ASVSDRGASNQPQH

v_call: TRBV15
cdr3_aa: ATSRDRVYGYT

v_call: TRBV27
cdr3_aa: ASSRTGTGGHEQY

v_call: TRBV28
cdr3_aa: ASSRGGMNEKLF

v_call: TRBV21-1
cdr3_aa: ASSEHRVPREVAKNIQY

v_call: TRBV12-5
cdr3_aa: ASAPAWTGGETQY